Listed below are T cell receptor beta chains from one sample, sequenced in a study of blood T cells in healthy people across ages. TCRdb itself ran the 5' RACE reads through MiXCR, one entry per CDR3 protein. Altogether about 630,000 distinct CDR3 sequences are present, roughly 20% being singletons, with the ten largest covering under 4%. The sequenced sample was blood. The receptors derive from a man in his 70s in good health. Both conserved end residues are part of each CDR3. A D gene is named only where the DNA matches it firmly. A row's size may be missing; if present it is once, few, many or a size class.

TRBJ1-1,TRBV7-9,.,.,CASSLADPRNTEAFF,TGTGCCAGCAGCTTAGCTGACCCAAGGAACACTGAAGCTTTCTTT
TRBJ2-7,TRBV20-1,TRBD2,few,CSARTGGRSYEQYF,TGCAGTGCTAGGACGGGAGGGAGGTCCTACGAGCAGTACTTC
TRBJ2-3,TRBV12-3/TRBV12-4,.,many,CASSLRHGTDTQYF,TGTGCCAGCAGTTTGAGACACGGCACAGATACGCAGTATTTT
TRBJ1-1,TRBV29-1,.,few,CSPEGGFNTEAFF,TGCAGCCCCGAAGGGGGTTTCAACACTGAAGCTTTCTTT
TRBJ2-7,TRBV14,.,once,CASSQPQGFSREQYF,TGTGCCAGCAGCCAACCCCAGGGGTTTAGTCGCGAGCAGTACTTC
TRBJ2-5,TRBV7-2,TRBD1,few,CASSFRQGFQETQYF,TGTGCCAGCAGCTTTAGACAGGGGTTCCAAGAGACCCAGTACTTC
TRBJ1-1,TRBV25-1,.,once,CASSDPGRVTEAFF,TGTGCCAGCAGTGACCCGGGCAGAGTCACTGAAGCTTTCTTT
TRBJ2-2,TRBV28,.,many,CASSRTENTGELFF,TGCGCCAGCAGCCGGACAGAGAACACCGGGGAGCTGTTTTTT
TRBJ2-5,TRBV20-1,TRBD2,few,CSAAQAGGPREQYF,TGCAGTGCTGCTCAAGCGGGAGGGCCGCGGGAGCAGTACTTC
TRBJ1-2,TRBV4-1,.,.,CASSQSGENYGYTF,TGCGCCAGCAGCCAATCCGGGGAAAACTATGGCTACACCTTC
TRBJ2-7,TRBV4-2,.,.,CASSQDQIGEQYF,TGTGCCAGCAGCCAAGATCAAATTGGGGAGCAGTACTTC
TRBJ2-2,TRBV5-1,.,few,CASSTGDLLTGELFF,TGCGCCAGCAGCACCGGGGACTTACTGACCGGGGAGCTGTTTTTT
TRBJ2-7,TRBV5-1,TRBD1,few,CASSLVEDRGEQYF,TGCGCCAGCAGCTTGGTTGAGGACAGGGGCGAGCAGTACTTC
TRBJ2-1,TRBV20-1,TRBD2,few,CSATGSGTFF,TGCAGTGCTACAGGTAGCGGGACGTTCTTC
TRBJ2-7,TRBV10-1,.,few,CVSSESGRSYEQYF,TGCGTCAGCAGTGAATCGGGCAGATCCTACGAGCAGTACTTC
TRBJ2-7,TRBV5-1,.,many,CASSLEGLPSYEQYF,TGCGCCAGCAGCTTGGAGGGACTTCCCTCCTACGAGCAGTACTTC
TRBJ2-1,TRBV9,TRBD1,few,CASRSGRTGINEQLF,TGTGCCAGCAGGTCAGGAAGGACAGGAATCAATGAGCAGCTCTTC
TRBJ2-5,TRBV5-1,.,.,CASSLEGGSGETQYF,TGCGCCAGCAGCTTGGAGGGGGGAAGCGGAGAGACCCAGTACTTC
TRBJ1-4,TRBV15,.,few,CAASRDLSTNEKLFF,TGTGCCGCCAGCAGAGATCTGAGTACTAATGAAAAACTGTTTTTT
TRBJ1-2,TRBV9,TRBD1,.,CASSVGRDRGFRGYTF,TGTGCCAGCAGCGTAGGGAGGGACAGGGGATTTCGCGGCTACACCTTC
TRBJ2-1,TRBV12-3/TRBV12-4,TRBD2,few,CASTLGTSGRANEQFF,TGTGCCAGCACCCTGGGGACTAGCGGGAGGGCCAATGAGCAGTTCTTC
TRBJ1-1,TRBV4-3,.,many,CASSQDRSPVNAEAFF,TGCGCCAGCAGCCAAGATCGCTCGCCGGTGAACGCTGAAGCTTTCTTT
TRBJ2-5,TRBV7-9,TRBD2,.,CASSLSSGKETQYF,TGTGCCAGCAGCTTATCTAGCGGGAAAGAGACCCAGTACTTC
TRBJ1-1,TRBV5-1,TRBD1,.,CASSPGTGTTEAFF,TGCGCCAGCAGCCCCGGGACAGGAACCACTGAAGCTTTCTTT
TRBJ2-5,TRBV6-1,.,.,CASSEAEVGGTQYF,TGTGCCAGCAGTGAAGCGGAGGTCGGGGGGACCCAGTACTTC
TRBJ2-3,TRBV5-1,TRBD2,.,CASSNGLAGPSTDTQYF,TGCGCCAGCAGCAACGGACTAGCGGGCCCCAGCACAGATACGCAGTATTTT
TRBJ2-3,TRBV10-3,TRBD1,few,CATRQGTDTQYF,TGTGCCACCCGACAGGGAACAGATACGCAGTATTTT
TRBJ2-1,TRBV7-9,.,.,CASGMRLSYNEQFF,TGTGCCAGCGGCATGAGGCTCTCCTACAATGAGCAGTTCTTC
TRBJ2-5,TRBV10-3,.,many,CAISDLQETQYF,TGTGCCATCAGTGACCTACAAGAGACCCAGTACTTC
TRBJ2-7,TRBV6-1,TRBD2,.,CASVGLAGGIYEQYF,TGTGCCAGCGTGGGACTAGCGGGAGGAATTTACGAGCAGTACTTC
TRBJ2-1,TRBV15,TRBD1,.,CATSRDTGQGSPEQFF,TGTGCCACCAGCAGAGACACGGGACAGGGGTCTCCTGAGCAGTTCTTC
TRBJ2-3,TRBV29-1,TRBD1,many,CSVLRTGGVTDTQYF,TGCAGCGTTCTTCGGACAGGGGGGGTCACAGATACGCAGTATTTT
TRBJ1-4,TRBV7-2,.,.,CASSADRTGNEKLFF,TGTGCCAGCAGCGCAGATCGGACGGGGAATGAAAAACTGTTTTTT
TRBJ2-5,TRBV5-1,.,.,CASSLEGQGGTQYF,TGCGCCAGCAGCTTGGAGGGTCAGGGCGGGACCCAGTACTTC
TRBJ2-3,TRBV12-3/TRBV12-4,.,.,CASSKGSGTDTQYF,TGTGCCAGCAGCAAGGGTAGCGGCACAGATACGCAGTATTTT
TRBJ2-7,TRBV20-1,.,.,CSARRDSLSDEQYF,TGCAGTGCTCGCCGGGACTCCTTGTCCGACGAGCAGTACTTC
TRBJ1-6,TRBV12-3/TRBV12-4,.,.,CASSFAGTENSPLHF,TGTGCCAGCAGTTTTGCGGGGACGGAGAATTCACCCCTCCACTTT
TRBJ1-1,TRBV28,.,.,CASSAGQLNTEAFF,TGTGCCAGCAGTGCAGGGCAATTGAACACTGAAGCTTTCTTT
TRBJ2-7,TRBV4-1,TRBD1,few,CASSLGQVRESSYEQYF,TGCGCCAGCAGCCTGGGACAGGTGAGGGAGAGCTCCTACGAACAGTACTTC
TRBJ2-7,TRBV2,.,many,CASRGTYEQYF,TGTGCCAGCAGGGGGACCTACGAGCAGTACTTC
TRBJ2-4,TRBV3-1,.,few,CASSQVGGLAKNIQYF,TGTGCCAGCAGCCAAGTTGGGGGACTAGCCAAAAACATTCAGTACTTC
TRBJ2-7,TRBV3-1,TRBD1,few,CASSQGLRQGTYEQYF,TGTGCCAGCAGCCAAGGCCTCAGACAGGGAACCTACGAGCAGTACTTC
TRBJ1-1,TRBV12-3/TRBV12-4,.,.,CASSLRGWLFMNTEAFF,TGTGCCAGCAGCTTAAGGGGGTGGTTATTCATGAACACTGAAGCTTTCTTT
TRBJ2-5,TRBV5-1,TRBD1,many,CASSGGTGGQETQYF,TGCGCCAGCAGCGGAGGGACAGGGGGCCAAGAGACCCAGTACTTC
TRBJ2-5,TRBV9,TRBD2,few,CASSQNPRETSGSRETQYF,TGTGCCAGCAGCCAAAACCCCAGAGAGACTAGCGGGAGTCGAGAGACCCAGTACTTC
TRBJ2-7,TRBV7-3,.,many,CASSLAPSSSYEQYF,TGTGCCAGCAGCTTAGCTCCTAGCAGTTCCTACGAGCAGTACTTC
TRBJ2-5,TRBV6-2/TRBV6-3,TRBD2,.,CASRIPAGLAGEETQYF,TGTGCCAGCAGAATACCCGCGGGACTAGCGGGAGAAGAGACCCAGTACTTC